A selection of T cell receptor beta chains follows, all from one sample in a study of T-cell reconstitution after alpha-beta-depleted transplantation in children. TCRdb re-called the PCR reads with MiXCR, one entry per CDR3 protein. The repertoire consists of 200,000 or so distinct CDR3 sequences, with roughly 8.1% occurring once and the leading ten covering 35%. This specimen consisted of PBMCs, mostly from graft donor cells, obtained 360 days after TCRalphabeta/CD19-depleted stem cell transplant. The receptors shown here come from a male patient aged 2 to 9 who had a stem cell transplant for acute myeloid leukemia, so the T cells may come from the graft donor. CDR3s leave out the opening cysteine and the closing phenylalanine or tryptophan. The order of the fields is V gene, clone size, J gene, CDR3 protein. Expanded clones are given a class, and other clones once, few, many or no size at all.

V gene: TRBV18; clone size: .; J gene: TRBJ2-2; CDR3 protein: ASSRAGTNTGELF
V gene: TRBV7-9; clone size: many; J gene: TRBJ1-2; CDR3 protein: ASSSPNRGNYGYT
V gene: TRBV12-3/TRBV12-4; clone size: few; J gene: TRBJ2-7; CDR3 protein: ASSFGRGRTGEQY
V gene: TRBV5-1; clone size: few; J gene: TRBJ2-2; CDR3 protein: ASSFQGLGRPANTGELF
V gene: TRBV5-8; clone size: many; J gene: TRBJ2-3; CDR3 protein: ASSLGTSGDTDTQY
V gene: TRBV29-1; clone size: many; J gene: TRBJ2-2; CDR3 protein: SVIPGRKPSGELF
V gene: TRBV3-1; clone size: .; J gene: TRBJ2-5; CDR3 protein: ASSQCRQQETQY
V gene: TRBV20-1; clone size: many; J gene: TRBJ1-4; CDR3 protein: SASGNDEKLF
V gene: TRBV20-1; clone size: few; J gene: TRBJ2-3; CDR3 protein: SATIAGGNTDTQY
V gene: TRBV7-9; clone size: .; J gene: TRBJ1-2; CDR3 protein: ASSLARIGYT
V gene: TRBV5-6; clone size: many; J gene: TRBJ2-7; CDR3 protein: ASSLIGTYEQY
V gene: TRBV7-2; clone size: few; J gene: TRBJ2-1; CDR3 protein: ASSLRLAVYPNEQF
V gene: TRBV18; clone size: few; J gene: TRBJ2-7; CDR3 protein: ASSKGASYEQY